Included here is one TCR beta chain sequence, with context. This record belongs to a study of early T cells in non-severe SARS-CoV-2 infection. TCRdb re-called the 5' RACE reads with MiXCR, one entry per CDR3 protein. Of some 81,000 distinct CDR3 sequences detected, 7.5% to 10% appear once; the ten largest clones hold 4.8%. CDR3 size: 15 residues. Trimming removed 0 bases from V and 6 bases from J; junction bases left unmatched: 4. In germline, CDR1 is SGDLS, CDR2 YYNGEE. Sequencing was performed on whole blood. The clonotype was recovered from an adult who was a healthcare worker with PCR-confirmed SARS-CoV-2 infection or an uninfected control (not recorded which). The chain has TRBV9 and TRBJ2-1; 9 positions agree with TRBD2. The CDR3 sequence: CASSVDSGRFNEQFF. The DNA for the CDR3 is TGTGCCAGCAGCGTAGACAGCGGGAGGTTCAATGAGCAGTTCTTC.